One sample yielded the 11 T cell receptor beta chains listed below, sequenced in a study of cytomegalovirus exposure and HLA in healthy donors listed by TCRdb under 2017. Library preparation was by the immunoSEQ multiplex PCR assay. For the multiplex PCR, a mixture combining 60 forward primers for TCR Vbeta segments and 13 reverse primers for TCR Jbeta segments was used. Drawn from immuneACCESS, this table holds only the in-frame rearrangements with V and J called that TCRdb kept. Clones are partly lost; checked studies trace under half to an unresolved V gene and leave the rest unexplained. Across this sample there are fewer than 250,000 clones, with around 76% seen only once. The ten largest make up 0.55% to 0.75% of the sample. Sequencing used PBMCs. All receptors come from a young man in good health and CMV-seronegative.

For this clone: Other DNA sequences from this sample encode an identical CDR3 as well. V usage is TRBV7-6 and J usage is TRBJ2-7, with TRBD1 identical over 9 bases. The CDR3 spans 14 residues. The germline gives CDR1 SGHVS, CDR2 FNYEAQ. The V segment lost 6 bases and the J segment 2 bases; nucleotides outside the gene matches: 5. DNA of the CDR3: TGTGCCAGCAGTTTGGGACAGGGTACCTACGAGCAGTACTTC. Translation: CASSLGQGTYEQYF. The full variable domain, its missing parts supplied by reference TRBV7-6 and TRBJ2-7, is GAGVSQSPRYKVTKRGQDVALRCDPISGHVSLYWYRQALGQGPEFLTYFNYEAQQDKSGLPNDRFSAERPEGSISTLTIQRTEQRDSAMYRCASSLGQGTYEQYFGPGTRLTVT.

CDR3 in DNA: TGTGCCAGCAGCGTAGATGGAGGTACTACCTACGAGCAGTACTTC. It encodes CASSVDGGTTYEQYF. This chain uses TRBV9 with TRBJ2-7; possible D gene TRBD2, 5 bases. The germline V gene has CDR1 SGDLS and CDR2 YYNGEE. This CDR3 region has 15 residues. V lost 0 bases and J lost 2, with 12 bases in between.

The chain is built from TRBV5-1 and TRBJ2-5, with D possibly TRBD2 on 6 matching bases. The end of the DNA aligns better with TRBJ2-7, so the J call may be wrong. This CDR3 comprises 14 residues. The germline gives CDR1 SGHRS, CDR2 YFSETQ. CDR3 coding DNA: TGCGCCAGCAGTCCTGGACGGGGGTTGGACGAGCAGTACTTC. Encoded protein: CASSPGRGLDEQYF.

This clone was seen a handful of times. The rearrangement uses TRBV6-5 and TRBJ2-7, with 7 nucleotides matching TRBD2. The ends lost 6 bases at V and 9 bases at J; junction bases unmatched: 17. CDR1 is MNHEY and CDR2 is SVGAGI in the germline V gene. This CDR3 has 15 residues. The CDR3 bases are TGTGCCAGCAGCCGGAGCGGGACGCACCTACGAGTGCAGTACTTC. Residues: CASSRSGTHLRVQYF.

The chain uses TRBV27 and TRBJ1-5; D unclear. V lost 2 bases and J 2 bases, leaving 19 bases between the germline ends. CDR3 size: 18 residues. Germline CDR1 MNHEY, CDR2 SMNVEV (reference sequence). The DNA for the CDR3 is TGTGCCAGCAGTTTAAGTAGAGGTCAAGCGAGGGGCAATCAGCCCCAGCATTTT. This translates into CASSLSRGQARGNQPQHF.

Concerning this clone itself: One end of the junction fails to match germline, which may point to a read error. The V gene is TRBV7-9, the J gene TRBJ1-4, with 8 bases identical to TRBD1. CDR1 and CDR2 from the germline V gene are SEHNR and FQNEAQ (reference sequence). This CDR3 comprises 15 residues. CDR3 loop: CSSSLRTGSNEKLFF. The CDR3, as DNA: TGTTCCAGCAGCTTAAGGACAGGGTCTAATGAAAAACTGTTTTTT. The full variable domain, in which reference TRBV7-9 and TRBJ1-4 provide the parts outside the CDR3, is DTGVSQNPRHKITKRGQNVTFRCDPISEHNRLYWYRQTLGQGPEFLTYFQNEAQLEKSRLLSDRFSAERPKGSFSTLEIQRTEQGDSAMYLCSSSLRTGSNEKLFFGSGTQLSVL.

The V call is TRBV15, the J call TRBJ2-7; D may be TRBD1 (5 bases). Germline lookup yields CDR1 LNHNV and CDR2 YYDKDF (reference sequence). V dropped 5 bases and J dropped 6 bases, with 17 bases sitting between them. The CDR3 is made up of 14 amino acids. Written as DNA, the CDR3 is TGTGCCACCAGCCCCCGTATGGCAGGGCGCGAGCAGTACTTC. This gives the protein CATSPRMAGREQYF.

V is TRBV4-1 and J is TRBJ2-4; 11 bases align to TRBD1. V lost 5 bases, J lost 13 bases, and 10 bases stayed unmatched. This CDR3 is built from 14 residues. Germline CDR1 and CDR2: MGHRA and YSYEKL. The DNA of the CDR3 is TGCGCCAGCAGCGTCGGACAGGGGGCGAAAACGCAGTACTTC. It is translated as CASSVGQGAKTQYF.

J is TRBJ2-1 and V is TRBV2, with 10 bases lining up with TRBD2. The CDR3 totals 17 residues. The germline V gene has CDR1 SNHLY and CDR2 FYNNEI. The trim removed 2 bases at V and 4 bases at J, leaving 8 bases unmatched. The CDR3: CASSEQASGGYYNEQFF. The CDR3 DNA is TGTGCCAGCAGTGAACAGGCTAGCGGGGGCTATTACAATGAGCAGTTCTTC.

This chain connects TRBV28 to TRBJ2-3; 9 bases are a match to TRBD2. The junction had 4 bases not matched to a gene; V was cut back by 3 bases and J by 6 bases. CDR3 length: 14 amino acids. The germline V gene has CDR1 MDHEN and CDR2 SYDVKM. In DNA form, the CDR3 reads TGTGCCAGCAGTTTTCTCGCGGGGGGGGATACGCAGTATTTT. Translated: CASSFLAGGDTQYF.

The chain joins TRBV6-1 to TRBJ1-5; D is unresolved. The CDR3 runs to 16 residues. Trimming took 2 bases from V and 1 from J, leaving 12 bases between them. Germline V lookup: CDR1 MNHNS, CDR2 SASEGT. In nucleotides, the CDR3 is TGTGCCAGCAGTGAAAGGAGTGATCAGAGCAATCAGCCCCAGCATTTT. This encodes CASSERSDQSNQPQHF.